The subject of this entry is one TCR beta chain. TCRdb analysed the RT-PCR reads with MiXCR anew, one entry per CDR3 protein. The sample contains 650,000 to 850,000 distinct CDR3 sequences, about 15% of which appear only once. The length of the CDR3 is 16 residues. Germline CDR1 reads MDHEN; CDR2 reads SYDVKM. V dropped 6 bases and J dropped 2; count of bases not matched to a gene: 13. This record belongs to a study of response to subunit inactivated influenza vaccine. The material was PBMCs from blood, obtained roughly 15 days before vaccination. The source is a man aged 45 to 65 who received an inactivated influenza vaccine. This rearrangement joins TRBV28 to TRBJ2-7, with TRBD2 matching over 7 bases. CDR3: CASRAGDFKRTYEQYF. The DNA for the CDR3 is TGTGCCAGCAGGGCGGGAGATTTTAAAAGAACCTACGAGCAGTACTTC. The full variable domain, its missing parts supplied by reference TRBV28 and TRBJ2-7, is DVKVTQSSRYLVKRTGEKVFLECVQDMDHENMFWYRQDPGLGLRLIYFSYDVKMKEKGDIPEGYSVSREKKERFSLILESASTNQTSMYLCASRAGDFKRTYEQYFGPGTRLTVT.